These 18 T cell receptor beta chains originate from one sample sequenced in a study of shared clonotypes between healthy human individuals (TCRdb year 2020). CD8 naive samples consisted of CD45RO-negative cells that were positively selected for CCR7, yielding a CD45RA+CCR7+ population without TemRA cells. The library came from the immunoSEQ multiplex PCR assay. As stored in TCRdb, this immuneACCESS dataset retains in-frame rearrangements with V and J assigned. A fraction of the clones does not appear; measured against another copy, unresolved V genes explain less than half of the discrepancy, and the remainder lacks a known reason. Recorded for this sample are around 1.9 million clones; about 93% of them occurred a single time. About 1.5% of the sample is held by the ten biggest clonotypes. The material sequenced was naive CD8+ T cells from PBMCs. Sample cell subset or site, as interpreted from the label and publication: CD45RA+CCR7+. Source of these receptors: a man between 18 and 29 years old in good health. Some clones in this sample may be carry-over from other donors' samples.

This chain connects TRBV7-6 to TRBJ1-3, with D perhaps matching TRBD1 (5 bases). CDR3 length equals 17 residues. Trimming shortened V by 4 bases and J by 0 bases, and 16 bases separated the two germline ends. Looked up from germline, CDR1 is SGHVS and CDR2 is FNYEAQ. The CDR3 here is CASSSTRTSLSGNTIYF. The CDR3 coding sequence is TGTGCCAGCAGCTCGACTAGGACAAGCCTCTCTGGAAACACCATATATTTT. The complete variable domain, with remaining parts taken from reference TRBV7-6 and TRBJ1-3, reads GAGVSQSPRYKVTKRGQDVALRCDPISGHVSLYWYRQALGQGPEFLTYFNYEAQQDKSGLPNDRFSAERPEGSISTLTIQRTEQRDSAMYRCASSSTRTSLSGNTIYFGEGSWLTVV.

This chain uses TRBV10-1 with TRBJ2-7; D perhaps matches TRBD1 (6 bases). CDR1 is WNHNN and CDR2 is SYGVQD in the germline V gene (reference sequence). The CDR3 is made up of 14 amino acids. With 6 bases removed from V and 1 base from J, the gap between germline ends came to 13 bases. DNA for the CDR3: TGCGCCAGCAGCGACCGGGACAAATCCTACGAGCAGTACTTC. It translates to CASSDRDKSYEQYF.

This chain joins TRBV5-4 and TRBJ2-7; perhaps D is TRBD1 or TRBD2 (5 bases each). Germline V gene data show CDR1 as SGHNT and CDR2 as YYREEE (reference sequence). This CDR3 has 15 residues. V lost 0 bases, J lost 3 bases, and 13 bases lay in between. The CDR3 DNA follows: TGTGCCAGCAGCTTGGCGGGGCTCCGGGACTACGAGCAGTACTTC. Encoded protein: CASSLAGLRDYEQYF.

This clone was picked up one time. The chain is built from TRBV10-1 and TRBJ2-1; 12 bases line up with TRBD2. V trimming: 0 bases; J trimming: 5 bases; junction bases outside the gene matches: 5. From germline, CDR1 is WNHNN and CDR2 SYGVQD (reference sequence). The CDR3 has 17 residues. The CDR3 DNA reads as TGCGCCAGCAGTGAGTCGACTAGCGGGAGCCCCGACAATGAGCAGTTCTTC. It yields the protein CASSESTSGSPDNEQFF.

V usage is TRBV11-2 and J usage is TRBJ2-7; tentatively, D is TRBD1 (6 bases). V was clipped by 5 bases and J by 4 bases, with 15 bases between them. The CDR3 has 14 amino acids. Germline CDR1 SGHAT, CDR2 FQNNGV. The CDR3 DNA sequence: TGTGCCAGCAGCCCCGGACAGAGCCCGTACGAGCAGTACTTC. It translates to CASSPGQSPYEQYF.

V usage is TRBV27 and J usage is TRBJ2-2; perhaps TRBD1 as D (6 bases). Looked up from germline, CDR1 is MNHEY and CDR2 is SMNVEV (reference sequence). V gave up 6 bases and J gave up 3 bases, with 11 bases separating them. This CDR3 contains 14 residues. CDR3 region: CASRQGVYTGELFF. Written as DNA, the CDR3 is TGTGCCAGCAGACAGGGTGTCTACACCGGGGAGCTGTTTTTT.

The J gene is TRBJ2-1, the V gene TRBV6-6; unclear D gene. The CDR3 spans 11 residues. Trimming shortened V by 8 bases and J by 9 bases, and 11 bases separated the two germline ends. From germline, CDR1 is MNHNY and CDR2 SVGAGI (reference sequence). The CDR3 protein is CASGLGSEQFF. The DNA of the CDR3 is TGTGCCAGCGGCCTCGGTAGTGAGCAGTTCTTC.

The J gene is TRBJ2-1, the V gene TRBV18, with D tentatively TRBD2 (6 bases). With 6 bases removed from V and 4 bases from J, the gap between germline ends came to 19 bases. CDR3 size: 16 residues. The germline V gene has CDR1 KGHSH and CDR2 LQKENI. DNA for the CDR3: TGTGCCAGCTCCCCGGGTGGGGCTAGCGCATACAATGAGCAGTTCTTC. Translating gives CASSPGGASAYNEQFF.

The table lists this clone with a count of one. J is TRBJ2-7 and V is TRBV28; a weak D match, TRBD2 (5 bases). Per germline, CDR1 MDHEN and CDR2 SYDVKM. Trimming took 3 bases from V and 2 from J, leaving 8 bases between them. CDR3 length: 13 residues. In DNA, the CDR3 is TGTGCCAGCAGTTTCTGGGAGACCTACGAGCAGTACTTC. Residues: CASSFWETYEQYF.

The chain has TRBV5-1 and TRBJ1-2; maybe TRBD1 (5 bases). CDR1 SGHRS and CDR2 YFSETQ come from the germline V gene. The V gene lost 4 bases and the J gene lost 4 bases, with 17 bases spanning the gap. This CDR3 comprises 15 residues. The CDR3: CASSGTQGAGYGYTF. In DNA form, the CDR3 reads TGCGCCAGCAGCGGGACGCAAGGTGCCGGCTATGGCTACACCTTC.

This chain uses TRBV4-2 with TRBJ2-3; D not certain. Deletions cut 0 bases from V and 2 bases from J, with 3 bases between. This CDR3 region has 13 residues. Germline values: CDR1 LGHNA, CDR2 YNFKEQ. The CDR3 DNA reads as TGTGCCAGCAGCCAAGAGCCCACAGATACGCAGTATTTT. It specifies CASSQEPTDTQYF.

This sequence joins TRBV27 and TRBJ2-1; D unclear. Germline V gene sequence: CDR1 MNHEY, CDR2 SMNVEV (reference sequence). Between the trimmed V and J ends, which lost 1 base and 6 bases, there was a span of 13 bases. The CDR3 extends over 15 amino acids. The CDR3, as DNA: TGTGCCAGCAGTTTATTATTAGGATCGGGCAATGAGCAGTTCTTC. Its protein is CASSLLLGSGNEQFF.

This clone was counted between two and nine times. This sample also contains other DNA sequences that code for the same CDR3. V gene TRBV9 combines with J gene TRBJ1-1; 7 bases agree with TRBD1. The V gene's germline CDR1 is SGDLS and CDR2 YYNGEE. CDR3 size: 14 residues. Trimming removed 3 bases from V and 1 base from J; junction bases left unmatched: 3. The CDR3 loop is CASSAGTANTEAFF. In nucleotides, the CDR3 is TGTGCCAGCAGCGCCGGGACAGCGAACACTGAAGCTTTCTTT.

The chain has TRBV7-9 and TRBJ2-7; no firm D call. Trimming removed 5 bases at V and 10 bases at J, with 33 bases between. The CDR3 runs 18 residues. Germline lookup yields CDR1 SEHNR and CDR2 FQNEAQ (reference sequence). CDR3 in amino acids: CASSPPDADGLRSLDQYF. In nucleotides, the CDR3 is TGTGCCAGCAGCCCGCCCGACGCGGACGGCCTCCGGAGCCTCGATCAGTACTTC.

V and J are TRBV19 and TRBJ2-1; D unclear. CDR3 size: 14 residues. V was trimmed by 6 bases and J by 0 bases, leaving 9 bases between them. Germline loops: CDR1 LNHDA, CDR2 SQIVND (reference sequence). CDR3 bases: TGTGCCAGTAGCGGGTGGAGCTCCTACAATGAGCAGTTCTTC. Translated: CASSGWSSYNEQFF.

J is TRBJ2-1 and V is TRBV9, with D tentatively TRBD2 (6 bases). The CDR3 totals 19 residues. Germline lookup yields CDR1 SGDLS and CDR2 YYNGEE. Deletions cut 4 bases from V and 1 base from J, with 24 bases between. DNA for the CDR3: TGTGCCAGCAGCCAAAGACTAGGACTATCCCCAGGTTCCTACAATGAGCAGTTCTTC. Amino acid sequence: CASSQRLGLSPGSYNEQFF.

The genes are TRBV28 and TRBJ2-7, with D maybe TRBD1 (5 bases). The CDR3 covers 15 residues. V lost 5 bases and J 1 base, leaving 15 bases between the germline ends. Germline V CDR1 and CDR2: MDHEN, SYDVKM. Here the CDR3 reads CASSPSLGVSYEQYF. CDR3 nucleotide sequence: TGTGCCAGCAGTCCCTCCCTAGGGGTTTCCTACGAGCAGTACTTC. The full variable domain, with the rest looked up from reference TRBV28 and TRBJ2-7, is DVKVTQSSRYLVKRTGEKVFLECVQDMDHENMFWYRQDPGLGLRLIYFSYDVKMKEKGDIPEGYSVSREKKERFSLILESASTNQTSMYLCASSPSLGVSYEQYFGPGTRLTVT.

The V and J genes are TRBV10-1 and TRBJ1-5; D unclear. CDR1 and CDR2 from the germline V gene are WNHNN and SYGVQD (reference sequence). V lost 0 bases and J lost 0, with 6 bases in between. The CDR3 is made up of 15 amino acids. The CDR3 here is CASSESRNSNQPQHF. CDR3 nucleotides: TGCGCCAGCAGTGAGTCGCGTAATAGCAATCAGCCCCAGCATTTT.